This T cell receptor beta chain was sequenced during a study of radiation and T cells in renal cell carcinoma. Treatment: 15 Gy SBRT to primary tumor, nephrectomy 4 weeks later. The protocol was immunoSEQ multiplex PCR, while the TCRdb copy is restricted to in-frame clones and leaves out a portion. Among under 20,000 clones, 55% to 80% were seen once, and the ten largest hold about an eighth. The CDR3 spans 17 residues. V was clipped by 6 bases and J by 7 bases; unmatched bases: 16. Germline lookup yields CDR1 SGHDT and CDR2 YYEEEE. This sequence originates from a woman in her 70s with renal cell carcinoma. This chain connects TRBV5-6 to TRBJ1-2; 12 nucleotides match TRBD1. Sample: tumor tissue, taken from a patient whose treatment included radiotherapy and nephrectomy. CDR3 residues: CASNTPGQGASIFGYTF. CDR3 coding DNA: TGTGCCAGCAACACACCGGGACAGGGGGCTTCAATTTTTGGCTACACCTTC.